The rows below give T cell receptor beta chains drawn from one sample of a study of blood T cell repertoires in COVID-19. Repertoires were generated with immunoSEQ multiplex PCR, while TCRdb's copy carries only in-frame clones and drops some. The table lists 45,000 or so clones, 80% to 90% of them singletons, with about an eighth in the top ten. The specimen sequenced was peripheral blood. The receptors come from a man older than 75 with acute or convalescent COVID-19. The CDR3 runs from the conserved cysteine through the conserved F or W. D genes are given only for firm matches. Only part of the rows carry a size: once, few, many, or a class if the clone is expanded.

>TRBJ2-3|NA|TRBV30|once
TGTGCCTGGAGTGTAGACAGTATCACAGATACGCAGTATTTT
CAWSVDSITDTQYF
>TRBJ1-6|NA|TRBV11-3|NA
TGTGCCAGCAGCGCAAGCTATTCACCCCTCCACTTT
CASSASYSPLHF
>TRBJ2-1|NA|TRBV11-3|NA
TGTGCCAGCAGCTTAATGGGCGACAATGAGCAGTTCTTC
CASSLMGDNEQFF
>TRBJ2-2|NA|TRBV12-3/TRBV12-4|NA
TGTGCCAGCCGTCGACTGAACACCGGGGAGCTGTTTTTT
CASRRLNTGELFF
>TRBJ1-5|NA|TRBV30|NA
TGTGCCTGGAGCTCGCAAGGGGGGGATCAGCCCCAGCATTTT
CAWSSQGGDQPQHF
>TRBJ2-5|NA|TRBV6-6|NA
TGTGCCAGCAGTCCCCGGAGGGGGGGGCGGTACCAAGAGACCCAGTACTTC
CASSPRRGGRYQETQYF
>TRBJ2-3|NA|TRBV6-5|NA
TGTGCCAGCAGTTACTCAGCTGGGGCCCTCACAGATACGCAGTATTTT
CASSYSAGALTDTQYF
>TRBJ1-2|NA|TRBV6-5|NA
TGTGCCAGCAGCCGGGGATATGGCTACACCTTC
CASSRGYGYTF
>TRBJ2-2|NA|TRBV7-6|NA
TGTGCCAGCAGCTTAGCAACCGGGACATTCACCGGGGAGCTGTTTTTT
CASSLATGTFTGELFF
>TRBJ2-1|NA|TRBV21-1|NA
TGTGCCAGCAGCAAAGTCGGCGGGACAGGGGGAAATGAGCAGTTCTTC
CASSKVGGTGGNEQFF
>TRBJ2-5|TRBD2|TRBV5-4|NA
TGTGCCAGCAGCCTAAACGGGGGGAGGGAGACCCAGTACTTC
CASSLNGGRETQYF
>TRBJ1-1|NA|TRBV6-5|NA
TGTGCCAGCAGTTCCTCTTCGGGGGGGAGGACTGAAGCTTTCTTT
CASSSSSGGRTEAFF
>TRBJ2-1|NA|TRBV12-3/TRBV12-4|NA
TGTGCCAGCAGTCCTTACTACAATGAGCAGTTCTTC
CASSPYYNEQFF
>TRBJ1-3|TRBD1|TRBV10-3|NA
TGTGCCATCAGTGATAGACAGGGGTACTCTGGAAACACCATATATTTT
CAISDRQGYSGNTIYF
>TRBJ2-1|NA|TRBV27|NA
TGTGCCAGCAGTTTGGGCTATGAGCAGTTCTTC
CASSLGYEQFF
>TRBJ2-7|TRBD2|TRBV3-1/TRBV3-2|NA
TGTGCCAGCAGCCTGGGACTAGCAGCTAACTACGAGCAGTACTTC
CASSLGLAANYEQYF
>TRBJ2-1|TRBD1|TRBV11-2|NA
TGTGCCAGCAGCTACGACAGGGGGCCATACAATGAGCAGTTCTTC
CASSYDRGPYNEQFF
>TRBJ1-4|TRBD1|TRBV7-8|NA
TGTGCCAGCAGCCAATACGACAGGGTAGGGGTTGAAAAACTGTTTTTT
CASSQYDRVGVEKLFF
>TRBJ2-1|TRBD2|TRBV5-1|NA
TGCGCCAGCAGCTTAGCACGTAGCGGGGGGGCGAAGCAGTTCTTC
CASSLARSGGAKQFF
>TRBJ1-5|TRBD1|TRBV5-1|NA
TGCGCCAGCAGCACCGGGACAGGGGGTTTTAGCAATCAGCCCCAGCATTTT
CASSTGTGGFSNQPQHF
>TRBJ2-2|TRBD1|TRBV6-5|NA
TGTGCCAGCAGAACCGGGACAGGCTCGACCGGGGAGCTGTTTTTT
CASRTGTGSTGELFF
>TRBJ1-5|NA|TRBV19|NA
TGTGCCAGTAGTATAGAGCAGGGCCTTAATCAGCCCCAGCATTTT
CASSIEQGLNQPQHF